This T cell receptor beta chain was identified during a study of cytomegalovirus exposure and HLA in healthy donors. Regarding the study as a whole: In most subjects, TCR beta sequences reportedly gave accurate predictions of HLA-A and HLA-B alleles.

J lost 4 bases, V lost 0 bases, and 2 bases had no gene match. This CDR3 is 15 amino acids long. Per the germline V gene, CDR1 is SEHNR and CDR2 is FQNEAQ (reference sequence). Comment on this clone: Its antigen is still unknown.

The PCR ran on 60 Vbeta and 13 Jbeta primers. Method: immunoSEQ multiplex PCR; TCRdb's copy keeps in-frame clones and lacks some. The table shows 110,000 to 150,000 clones, with 75% to 85% occurring only once. Sequenced sample: PBMCs. The source of this sequence is a man in his forties or fifties in good health and CMV-seronegative. This chain connects TRBV7-9 to TRBJ1-2, with 10 bases lining up with TRBD1. The CDR3 sequence: CASSLAGTGAYGYTF. The CDR3 DNA is TGTGCCAGCAGCTTAGCGGGGACAGGGGCCTATGGCTACACCTTC.